This paragraph reports one TCR beta chain. What this receptor recognizes is not known. The sample holds no much larger clone one base away, and base qualities are not on file. The entry originates in a study of shared clonotypes between healthy human individuals (dated by TCRdb to 2020 to 2021). Background on the whole study: A couple of women and a few men aged 18 to 49 years were included in the cohort. Per donor, three plates each were used for CD4 naive and CD4 memory, two for CD8 naive, and one for CD8 memory. The study deeply sequenced blood TCR repertoires of five healthy adults to estimate repertoire size and the extent of clonotype sharing between individuals. To increase sequencing depth and limit assay-specific biases, TCR repertoire library preparation and sequencing were carried out by different laboratories using diverse techniques. Each donor's leukapheresis produced roughly between roughly 0.94 and 9.5 billion PBMCs.

CD8 naive samples consisted of CD45RO-negative cells that were positively selected for CCR7, yielding a CD45RA+CCR7+ population without TemRA cells. Donors were healthy HIV-negative adults with no recently reported acute infections or vaccinations. Every donor was a Caucasian adult living in Nashville, Tennessee, USA. Blood was collected by leukapheresis, and PBMCs were isolated by Ficoll-Histopaque density gradient centrifugation and then cryopreserved in liquid nitrogen vapor phase. Analytical flow cytometry was used to check the purity and quantity of each magnetically sorted T cell population. Genomic DNA was isolated from each sorted fraction and quantified by UV absorbance on a Nanodrop 2000c. TCR CDR3 regions were amplified from genomic DNA by multiplex PCR using the deep immunoSEQ assay. For each cell subset, the extracted genomic DNA was distributed evenly across all wells of several immunoSEQ 96-well plates, and each plate served as one replicate. Each replicate PCR for sorted subsets received about 220 ng genomic DNA, equal to tens of thousands of T cell genomes. Purified libraries were measured with a Qubit 3.0 fluorometer, size-checked on a Bioanalyzer 2100, and measured again with the KAPA Library Quantification kit. A separate single-read 150-cycle Illumina NextSeq 550 flow cell was used to sequence each immunoSEQ 96-well plate. The study's processing was this. Because the immunoSEQ output held only junctional sequences and lacked quality scores, the filtering could not match the filtering applied to full-length reads. To assign V/J genes and CDR3, sequences were annotated against IMGT germline references using PyIR, a Python wrapper for IgBLAST v1.9. Any read was removed if the V/J assignment was weak (E-value above 1e-6), the CDR3 was missing, or the read contained stop codons, out-of-frame junctions, or ambiguous translated residues. V3J clonotypes were defined as sequences sharing an identical inferred V gene, J gene, and CDR3 amino acid sequence. The percentage overlap between two repertoires was calculated by dividing the number of shared unique clonotypes by the size of the smaller repertoire. RTK rarefaction, the Chao1 estimator, and Recon v2.1 estimates of unobserved clonotypes were used to assess repertoire richness. Generation probabilities were computed with OLGA for all TCRbeta clonotypes obtained by the gDNA method from four donors. TCRdb carries this immuneACCESS record with in-frame sequences only. Its versions omit some clonotypes, under half of them owing to an unresolved V gene in the studies checked, with the rest unexplained. V, J and clone size derive from that table, while D and trimming were established from the DNA sequence. In all, the sample holds around 600,000 clones, and roughly 95% of those were seen once. The ten largest clones capture over 0.1% of the sample.

On the study overall, not on this receptor specifically: Because the study included only a small number of donors, the genetic and exposure-history diversity represented was limited. Based on pairwise subsampling, the degree of clonotype sharing among donors was expected to be affected by sequencing depth. Only blood was sampled, and tissue TCR repertoires likely differ from those in blood. Compared with non-shared clonotypes, the clonotypes found in all four sorted-subset donors had higher generation probabilities. Across a few donors, around 5% of naive CD4, roughly 3.4% of naive CD8, 2.3% of memory CD4, and over 0.35% of memory CD8 clonotypes were shared. Rarefaction of sorted-subset datasets indicated incomplete sequencing despite the large sequencing depth. Naive subsets generally had larger estimated clonotype richness than memory subsets did.

CDR1 and CDR2 (SEHNR, FQNEAQ) derive from the germline V gene (reference sequence). V trim: 5 bases; J trim: 13 bases; unmatched bases: 20. The CDR3 numbers 16 residues from cysteine through phenylalanine. The kept DNA is CDR3 alone, 48 bases in frame from the first base. The receptor was derived from a woman in her twenties or thirties in good health. This chain joins TRBV7-9 to TRBJ2-1; 7 nucleotides in the junction match TRBD2. The sample taken for sequencing was naive CD8+ T cells sorted from blood. The sample's cell subset or site label is to be understood as: CD45RA+CCR7+. The nucleotide sequence reads TGTGCCAGCAGCCCGGGACTACCCACCCTCACGAGAAAACAGTTCTTC. Its protein product is CASSPGLPTLTRKQFF.